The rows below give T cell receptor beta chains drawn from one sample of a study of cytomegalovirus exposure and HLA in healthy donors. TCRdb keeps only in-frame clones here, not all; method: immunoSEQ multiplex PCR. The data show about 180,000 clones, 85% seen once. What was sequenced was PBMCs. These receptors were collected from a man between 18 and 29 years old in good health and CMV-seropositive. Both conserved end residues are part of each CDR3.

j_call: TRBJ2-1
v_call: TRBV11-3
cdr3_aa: CASSLWGTYNEQFF

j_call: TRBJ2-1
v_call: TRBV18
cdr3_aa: CASSRGTEYYNEQFF

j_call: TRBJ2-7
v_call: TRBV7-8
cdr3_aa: CASSLRDREAYEQYF

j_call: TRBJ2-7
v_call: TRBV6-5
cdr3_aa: CASSLIAGSSYEQYF

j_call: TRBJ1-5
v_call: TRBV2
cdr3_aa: CASSLSEPQHF

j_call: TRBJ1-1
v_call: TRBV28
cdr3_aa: CASRLSGRANTEAFF

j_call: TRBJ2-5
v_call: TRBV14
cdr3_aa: CASSQVRLSGEKETQYF

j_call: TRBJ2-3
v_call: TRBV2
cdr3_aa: CASTKREITDTQYF

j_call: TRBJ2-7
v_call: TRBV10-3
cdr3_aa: CAISAPQYEQYF

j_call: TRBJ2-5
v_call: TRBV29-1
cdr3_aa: CSTLTPQKIETQYF

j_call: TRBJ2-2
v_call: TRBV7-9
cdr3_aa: CASSPRATGELFF

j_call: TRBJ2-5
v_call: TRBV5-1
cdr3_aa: CASSLGWPPLQETQYF

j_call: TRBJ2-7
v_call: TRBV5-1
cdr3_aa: CASSVNTGSGYEQYF

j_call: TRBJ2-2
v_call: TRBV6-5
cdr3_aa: CATSGLVAGELFF

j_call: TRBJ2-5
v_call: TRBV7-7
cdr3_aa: CASSLSIGGVNQETQYF

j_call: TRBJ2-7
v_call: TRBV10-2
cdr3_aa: CASRFGSSYEQYF

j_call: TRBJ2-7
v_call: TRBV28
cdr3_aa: CASSPRTQYEQYF

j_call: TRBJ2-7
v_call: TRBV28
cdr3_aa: CASSYYRDRIYEQYF

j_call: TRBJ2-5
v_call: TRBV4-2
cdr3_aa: CASSQDVAGAYFQETQYF

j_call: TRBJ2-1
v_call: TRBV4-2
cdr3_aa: CASSPGTSGGNEQFF

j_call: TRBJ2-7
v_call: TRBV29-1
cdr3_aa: CSGAGAYEQYF

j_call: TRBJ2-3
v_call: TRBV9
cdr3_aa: CASSVDLGAGTDTQYF

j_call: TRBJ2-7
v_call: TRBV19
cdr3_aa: CASSGSRVIDEQYF

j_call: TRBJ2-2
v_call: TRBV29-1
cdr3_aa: CSAQTGEVVTGELFF

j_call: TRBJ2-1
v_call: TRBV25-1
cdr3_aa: CASSEGTSGKRTYNEQFF

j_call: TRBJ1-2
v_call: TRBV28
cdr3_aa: CASSLRTVRGYTF